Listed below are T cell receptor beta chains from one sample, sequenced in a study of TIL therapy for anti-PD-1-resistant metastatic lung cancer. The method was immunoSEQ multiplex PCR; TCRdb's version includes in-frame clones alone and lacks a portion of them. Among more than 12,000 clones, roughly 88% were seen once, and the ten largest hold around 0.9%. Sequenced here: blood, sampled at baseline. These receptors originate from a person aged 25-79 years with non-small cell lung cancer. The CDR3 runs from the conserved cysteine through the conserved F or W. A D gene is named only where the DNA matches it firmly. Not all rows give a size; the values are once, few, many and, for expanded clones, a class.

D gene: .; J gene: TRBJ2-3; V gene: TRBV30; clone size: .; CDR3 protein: CAWSIDTSTDTQYF; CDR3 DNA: TGTGCCTGGAGTATTGATACTAGCACAGATACGCAGTATTTT
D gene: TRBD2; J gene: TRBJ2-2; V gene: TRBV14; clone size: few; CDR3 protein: CASSQEGLAGGITGELFF; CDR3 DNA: TGTGCCAGCAGCCAAGAAGGACTAGCGGGAGGTATCACCGGGGAGCTGTTTTTT
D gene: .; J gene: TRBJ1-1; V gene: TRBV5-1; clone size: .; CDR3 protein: CASSRTGATEAFF; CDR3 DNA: TGCGCCAGCAGCAGGACGGGGGCCACTGAAGCTTTCTTT
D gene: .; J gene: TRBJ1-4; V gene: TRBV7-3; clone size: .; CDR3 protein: CASSLWGRANEKLFF; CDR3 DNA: TGTGCCAGCAGCCTATGGGGGAGGGCTAATGAAAAACTGTTTTTT
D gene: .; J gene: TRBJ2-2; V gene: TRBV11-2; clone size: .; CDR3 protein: CASSPAQVSTGELFF; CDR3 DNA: TGTGCCAGCAGCCCGGCGCAGGTCAGCACCGGGGAGCTGTTTTTT
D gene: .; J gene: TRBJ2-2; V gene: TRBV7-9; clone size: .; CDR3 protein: CASSLQGSGTGELFF; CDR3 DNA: TGTGCCAGCAGCTTACAGGGCTCGGGCACCGGGGAGCTGTTTTTT
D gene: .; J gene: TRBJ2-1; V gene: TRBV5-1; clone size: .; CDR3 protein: CASSLNNEQFF; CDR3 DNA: TGCGCCAGCAGCCTGAACAATGAGCAGTTCTTC
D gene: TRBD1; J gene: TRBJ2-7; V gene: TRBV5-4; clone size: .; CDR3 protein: CASSLGGISSYEQYF; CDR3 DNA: TGTGCCAGCAGCCTAGGGGGCATTAGCTCCTACGAGCAGTACTTC
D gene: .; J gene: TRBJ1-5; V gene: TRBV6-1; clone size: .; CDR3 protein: CASSGWTGNQPQHF; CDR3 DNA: TGTGCCAGCAGCGGATGGACGGGCAATCAGCCCCAGCATTTT
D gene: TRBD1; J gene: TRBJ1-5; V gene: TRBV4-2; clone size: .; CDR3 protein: CASSPRTGEGNQPQHF; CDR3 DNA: TGTGCCAGCAGCCCCAGAACAGGGGAGGGGAATCAGCCCCAGCATTTT
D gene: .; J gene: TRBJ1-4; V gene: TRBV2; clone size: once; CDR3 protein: CASNAGASPGEKLFF; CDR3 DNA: TGTGCCAGCAATGCAGGGGCCTCTCCGGGTGAAAAACTGTTTTTT
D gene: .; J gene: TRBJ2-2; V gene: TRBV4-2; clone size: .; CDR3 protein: CASSHRWPTGELFF; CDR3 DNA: TGTGCCAGCAGCCACCGATGGCCCACCGGGGAGCTGTTTTTT
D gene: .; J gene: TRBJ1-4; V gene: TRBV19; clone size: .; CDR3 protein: CASSGQSNEKLFF; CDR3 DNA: TGTGCCAGTAGTGGGCAGAGTAATGAAAAACTGTTTTTT
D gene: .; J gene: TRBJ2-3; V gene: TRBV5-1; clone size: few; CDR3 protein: CASSLDGDTQYF; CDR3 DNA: TGCGCCAGCAGCTTGGATGGAGATACGCAGTATTTT
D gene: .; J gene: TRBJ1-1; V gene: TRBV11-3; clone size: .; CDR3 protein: CASSRGVNTEAFF; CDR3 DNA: TGTGCCAGCAGCCGTGGGGTAAACACTGAAGCTTTCTTT
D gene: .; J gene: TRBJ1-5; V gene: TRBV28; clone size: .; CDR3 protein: CASSTSTNQPQHF; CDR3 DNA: TGTGCCAGCAGCACCAGTACCAATCAGCCCCAGCATTTT
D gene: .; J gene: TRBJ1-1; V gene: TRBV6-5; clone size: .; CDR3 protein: CASSYDGGRSTEAFF; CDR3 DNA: TGTGCCAGCAGTTACGATGGGGGAAGGTCCACTGAAGCTTTCTTT
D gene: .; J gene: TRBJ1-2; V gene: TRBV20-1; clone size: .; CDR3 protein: CSAAGTYGYTF; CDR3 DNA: TGCAGTGCTGCGGGCACCTATGGCTACACCTTC
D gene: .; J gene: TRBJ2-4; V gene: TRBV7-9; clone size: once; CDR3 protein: CASSLAFSRTVKNIQYF; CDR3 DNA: TGTGCCAGCAGCTTAGCGTTTTCTAGGACAGTCAAAAACATTCAGTACTTC